A selection of T cell receptor beta chains follows, all from one sample in a study of cytomegalovirus exposure and HLA in healthy donors. Repertoires were generated with immunoSEQ multiplex PCR, while TCRdb's copy carries only in-frame clones and drops some. Of roughly 70,000 clones listed, approximately 96% were seen once; the top ten hold around 1.5%. The sample taken for sequencing was PBMCs. The receptors were gathered from a woman aged 18-29 years in good health and CMV-seropositive. CDR3s include the opening cysteine and the closing phenylalanine or tryptophan. The order of the fields is V gene, D gene, J gene, clone size, CDR3 protein, CDR3 DNA. D genes are given only for firm matches. A clone size is listed for some rows: how often the clone was seen (once, few, many), or a class if it is expanded.

>TRBV10-2|-|TRBJ2-5|-
CASSGGRVETQYF
TGCGCCAGCAGTGGGGGGCGCGTAGAGACCCAGTACTTC
>TRBV20-1|-|TRBJ2-7|-
CSLPFDEQYF
TGCAGCCTCCCTTTCGACGAGCAGTACTTC
>TRBV7-9|TRBD2|TRBJ2-1|-
CASSSSGTGNEQFF
TGTGCCAGCAGCTCTAGCGGGACCGGTAATGAGCAGTTCTTC
>TRBV25-1|-|TRBJ1-2|-
CASSVNRLGTYGYTF
TGTGCCAGCAGTGTGAACAGGCTGGGCACCTATGGCTACACCTTC
>TRBV28|TRBD1|TRBJ1-2|-
CASSSYRTGNYGYTF
TGTGCCAGCAGTTCTTATCGGACAGGGAACTATGGCTACACCTTC
>TRBV18|TRBD1|TRBJ2-1|-
CASSPRDRGLNEQFF
TGTGCCAGCTCCCCCCGGGACAGGGGGCTAAATGAGCAGTTCTTC
>TRBV7-2|-|TRBJ2-3|-
CASSLDGSADTQYF
TGTGCCAGCAGCTTAGACGGGAGCGCAGATACGCAGTATTTT
>TRBV25-1|-|TRBJ1-3|-
CASSGKAGHSGNTIYF
TGTGCCAGCAGTGGTAAGGCAGGACACTCTGGAAACACCATATATTTT
>TRBV15|-|TRBJ2-5|-
CATSRVDTRQETQYF
TGTGCCACCAGCAGAGTGGACACACGGCAAGAGACCCAGTACTTC
>TRBV6-4|TRBD1|TRBJ1-2|-
CASRGDRGPFNYGYTF
TGTGCCAGCAGGGGGGACAGGGGACCCTTCAACTATGGCTACACCTTC
>TRBV19|TRBD2|TRBJ2-3|-
CASSISGTSGSDTQYF
TGTGCCAGTAGTATCTCCGGGACTAGCGGGAGTGATACGCAGTATTTT
>TRBV11-1|-|TRBJ2-3|-
CASSYYSDKSTDTQYF
TGTGCCAGCAGCTATTACTCGGACAAGTCCACAGATACGCAGTATTTT
>TRBV23-1|-|TRBJ2-5|-
CASSQSTGKTQYF
TGCGCCAGCAGTCAATCTACGGGGAAGACCCAGTACTTC
>TRBV15|-|TRBJ2-5|-
CATSRQLDKTTTQYF
TGTGCCACCAGCAGACAACTGGACAAAACTACAACCCAGTACTTC
>TRBV4-1|TRBD2|TRBJ2-3|-
CASSQDGAGLDTQYF
TGCGCCAGCAGCCAAGATGGAGCGGGATTAGATACGCAGTATTTT
>TRBV28|-|TRBJ1-2|-
CASSQGSGYTF
TGTGCCAGCAGTCAGGGTTCTGGCTACACCTTC
>TRBV30|-|TRBJ2-1|-
CAWSVRRDNEQFF
TGTGCCTGGAGTGTACGACGGGACAATGAGCAGTTCTTC
>TRBV9|-|TRBJ2-3|-
CASSVEGHPTDTQYF
TGTGCCAGCAGCGTAGAAGGACATCCCACAGATACGCAGTATTTT
>TRBV4-1|-|TRBJ2-1|-
CASSQEGASYNEQFF
TGCGCCAGCAGCCAAGAGGGGGCCTCCTACAATGAGCAGTTCTTC
>TRBV11-2|-|TRBJ2-6|-
CASSLDRIRAAKVVNVLTF
TGTGCCAGCAGCTTAGACAGGATCCGTGCAGCTAAGGTGGTCAACGTCCTGACTTTC
>TRBV28|-|TRBJ1-2|-
CASSRPPSFYGYTF
TGTGCCAGCAGCCGCCCCCCAAGCTTCTATGGCTACACCTTC
>TRBV6-6|-|TRBJ2-3|-
CASSLTSTDTQYF
TGTGCCAGCAGCCTAACGAGCACAGATACGCAGTATTTT
>TRBV4-2|TRBD2|TRBJ2-7|-
CASSQEAGTSWYEQYF
TGTGCCAGCAGCCAAGAAGCCGGGACTAGTTGGTACGAGCAGTACTTC
>TRBV21-1|-|TRBJ1-4|-
CASSNTTGGGEKLFF
TGTGCCAGCAGCAATACTACAGGGGGCGGGGAAAAACTGTTTTTT
>TRBV7-8|-|TRBJ2-1|-
CASSLDEVRGTSSYNEQFF
TGTGCCAGCAGCTTAGATGAGGTCAGGGGGACTAGCTCCTACAATGAGCAGTTCTTC
>TRBV28|TRBD1|TRBJ2-7|-
CASSHRDSSYEQYF
TGTGCCAGCAGTCACCGGGACAGCTCCTACGAGCAGTACTTC
>TRBV30|TRBD1|TRBJ2-1|-
CAWSSGTGYNEQFF
TGTGCCTGGAGTTCCGGGACAGGGTACAATGAGCAGTTCTTC
>TRBV11-2|-|TRBJ2-7|-
CASSSNSYEQYF
TGTGCCAGCAGCTCAAACTCCTACGAGCAGTACTTC
>TRBV11-2|-|TRBJ2-3|-
CASSLEQGQSTDTQYF
TGTGCCAGCAGCTTAGAGCAGGGGCAAAGCACAGATACGCAGTATTTT
>TRBV5-4|-|TRBJ2-7|-
CASRHIGRGYEQYF
TGTGCCAGCAGACACATTGGACGGGGGTACGAGCAGTACTTC
>TRBV11-1|TRBD2|TRBJ2-1|-
CASSRSSGRATNEQFF
TGTGCCAGCAGCAGATCGAGCGGGAGGGCCACCAATGAGCAGTTCTTC
>TRBV9|-|TRBJ2-7|-
CASSVGQNYEQYF
TGTGCCAGCAGCGTAGGGCAGAACTACGAGCAGTACTTC
>TRBV7-9|TRBD2|TRBJ2-5|-
CASSEAGFQETQYF
TGTGCCAGCAGCGAAGCGGGGTTCCAAGAGACCCAGTACTTC
>TRBV4-1|TRBD2|TRBJ2-5|-
CASSQGLAGIQETQYF
TGCGCCAGCAGCCAAGGACTAGCGGGGATCCAAGAGACCCAGTACTTC
>TRBV6-5|-|TRBJ2-1|-
CASSARDWYNEQFF
TGTGCCAGCAGTGCGCGGGACTGGTACAATGAGCAGTTCTTC
>TRBV7-8|TRBD1|TRBJ1-1|-
CASSSGTVLLRWAFF
TGTGCCAGCAGCTCTGGGACAGTCCTCCTCCGGTGGGCTTTCTTT
>TRBV19|-|TRBJ2-7|once
CASSGSTAYYEQYF
TGTGCCAGTAGTGGATCGACAGCTTACTACGAGCAGTACTTC
>TRBV14|TRBD1|TRBJ2-7|-
CASRARQGSTYEQYF
TGTGCCAGTAGAGCCCGACAGGGTTCGACCTACGAGCAGTACTTC
>TRBV11-2|-|TRBJ2-5|-
CASSLDRAWQETQYF
TGTGCCAGCAGCTTAGACAGGGCCTGGCAAGAGACCCAGTACTTC
>TRBV20-1|-|TRBJ1-1|-
CSAREDTEAFF
TGCAGTGCTCGTGAGGACACTGAAGCTTTCTTT
>TRBV11-2|TRBD2|TRBJ2-1|-
CASSFETSGSYNEQFF
TGTGCCAGCAGCTTCGAGACTAGCGGGAGCTACAATGAGCAGTTCTTC
>TRBV30|TRBD1|TRBJ2-7|-
CACRDRSSYEQYF
TGTGCCTGCCGGGACAGATCCTCCTACGAGCAGTACTTC
>TRBV27|-|TRBJ1-2|-
CASRGLVYGYTF
TGTGCCAGCAGGGGGCTCGTCTATGGCTACACCTTC